This T cell receptor beta chain was recovered during a study of blood T cell repertoires in COVID-19. Study at large: Samples of COVID-19 (acute and convalescent) were obtained from the United States, Italy and Spain. T cells, B-cell-depleted T cells, or PBMCs provided the cDNA or gDNA that served as material.

The table lists this clone with a count of one. Seattle's cohort entered during active infection and was followed longitudinally. Deletions cut 5 bases from V and 3 bases from J, with 14 bases between. Germline CDR1 is MNHEY and CDR2 is SVGAGI. The CDR3 is 14 amino acids. As handled by the study authors: Cell counts per sample came from amplifying reference gene primers. Clones were sequenced by immunoSEQ multiplex PCR, and TCRdb holds only the in-frame ones, with some missing. The V and J calls and the clone size are those of that table, but D and trimming were determined from the DNA. The sample yields roughly 38,000 clones, 84% seen once.

The V and J genes are TRBV6-5 and TRBJ2-7; D gene unclear. Sequencing was done on a sample of peripheral blood. This clonotype was sampled from a man aged 60-69 years with COVID-19, enrolled during active disease. In DNA form, the CDR3 reads TGTGCCAGCAGTAGGCCCGACACCAACTACGAGCAGTACTTC. It codes for CASSRPDTNYEQYF.